This note documents a single T cell receptor beta chain sequence. Its target antigen remains unknown. Since a much larger clone is just one base distant, this may be a read error. CDR3 length: 15 amino acids, cysteine to phenylalanine. Just CDR3 DNA is preserved here, 45 bases in frame from base 1. CDR1 and CDR2, looked up from the germline V gene, are MNHGY and SVAAGI. Trimming at the junction amounts to 3 bases on V and 0 bases on J, and the germline ends lie 12 bases apart. Interpreted using the paper, the time point label stands for: persistent/refractory GD, antithyroid drugs over 5 years with positive TRAb. For both TCR sequencing and RNA sequencing, RNA was extracted from PBMCs in TRIzol. The diagnosis of Graves' disease followed American Thyroid Association guidelines. The patients came from an endocrinology department in Xi'an, China. Each patient gave approximately 9 milliliters of peripheral blood, collected in an EDTA anticoagulant tube. PBMCs were isolated by Ficoll Paque Plus density gradient separation without further T cell sorting. An Agilent 2100 Bioanalyzer and agarose gel were used to check RNA quality, while a NanoDrop 2000 measured RNA concentration.

The library was generated by multiplex PCR. TCRdb lists the instrument as Illumina HiSeq 4000. CDR3 regions were amplified by Arm-PCR with iRepertoire HTBI primers to construct TCR beta libraries. Gel purification was performed on PCR products prior to sequencing. In the authors' own workflow: A total of fewer than 70 TRBV and some 15 TRBJ segments were identified across samples and were used for gene usage analysis of CDR3 amino acid clonotypes. COPE and FqMerger were used to merge the filtered high-quality paired reads into contigs. Contigs were aligned with BLAST to IMGT TRBV, TRBD and TRBJ reference genes, and CDR3 was defined per IMGT. Any clonotype with a frequency above 0.1% was counted as a highly expanded clone. Repertoire diversity was measured by Shannon entropy, and V-J evenness by the Gini coefficient. Public clonotypes were defined as clonotypes shared by more than one individual. In-frame beta chains were kept once TCRdb had trimmed the public reads at Q25 with fastp and called clones with MiXCR. Each CDR3 protein gets just one entry, which takes the most common genes and DNA from the rows behind it. TCRdb's processing, not the authors', yielded these V and J calls. The sample table lists a few hundred thousand distinct CDR3 sequences, around 20% of them with a count of one. The ten most abundant clones make up 14% of the sample.

The entry originates in a study of regulatory T cells in long-lasting Graves disease (dated by TCRdb to the early 2020s). Notes on the research overall: Persistent Graves' disease meant more than 5 years of antithyroid drug treatment with TSH receptor autoantibodies that stayed positive. Persistent Graves' disease patients in the clinical cohort had taken antithyroid drugs for roughly ten years on average. A total of about 35 samples underwent TCR sequencing: around 13 from persistent and about 20 from newly diagnosed Graves' disease patients. The study was registered as a clinical trial and conducted in China. Peripheral blood TCR sequencing and RNA sequencing compared persistent Graves' disease patients with newly diagnosed Graves' disease patients. The paper as a whole reports these results and caveats: Compared with newly diagnosed patients, patients with persistent Graves' disease had lower TCR Shannon entropy and fewer highly expanded clones, which suggests clonal expansion. The study examined only peripheral blood because the primary lesion, thyroid tissue, could not be accessed. Persistent disease showed preferential use of TRBV28, TRBJ1-2 and TRBJ2-5, whereas newly diagnosed disease favored TRBV20-1 and TRBJ2-1. The authors acknowledged the small sample size as a limitation that may reduce accuracy. A larger number of public clonotypes was shared among persistent patients (approximately 2,600) than among newly diagnosed patients (around 970). Sequencing and analysis were restricted to the TCR beta chain.

The chain is assembled from TRBV6-9 and TRBJ2-7; the D gene lacks a confident call. This clonotype was obtained from a female donor with Graves disease. The specimen was peripheral blood mononuclear cells (PBMCs), collected when the disease was refractory, from a patient treated with antithyroid drugs. CDR3 region: CASSYAARPSYEQYF. Here is the DNA: TGTGCCAGCAGTTACGCGGCACGACCCTCCTACGAGCAGTACTTC.